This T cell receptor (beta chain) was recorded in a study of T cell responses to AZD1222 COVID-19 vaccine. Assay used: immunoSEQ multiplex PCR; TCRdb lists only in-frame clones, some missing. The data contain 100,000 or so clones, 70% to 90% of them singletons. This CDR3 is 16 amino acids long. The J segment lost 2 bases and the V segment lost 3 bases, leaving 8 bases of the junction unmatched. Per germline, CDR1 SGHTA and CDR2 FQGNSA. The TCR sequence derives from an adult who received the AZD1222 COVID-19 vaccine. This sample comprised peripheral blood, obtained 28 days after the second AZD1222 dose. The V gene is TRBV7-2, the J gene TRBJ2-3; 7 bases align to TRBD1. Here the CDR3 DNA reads TGTGCCAGCAGCTTCCGGGACAGTTTTAACACAGATACGCAGTATTTT. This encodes CASSFRDSFNTDTQYF.